This T cell receptor (beta chain) was documented in a study of vaccination effects on CD4 cells after COVID-19. The assay was immunoSEQ multiplex PCR, and TCRdb's table has in-frame clones only and misses some. The data contain 60,000 to 85,000 clones, 70% to 75% of them singletons. Antigen-specific CD4+ T cells were first expanded with viral peptide pools by the ViraFEST assay and only then sequenced. Subsequent to a culture period of 10 to 11 days, CD4+ T cells were isolated. Participants were given two doses of BNT162b2 or mRNA-1273 vaccine. Points on this clone: Its antigen remains unknown.

Sequencing was performed on CD4+ T cells from PBMCs cultured with HCoV-229E spike peptides, taken after COVID-19 vaccination. The sequence was collected from a human donor who received a COVID-19 vaccine.

The CDR3 DNA reads TGTGCCTGGGGACGAGGAGCTAGCGGGGGCCTGAACAATGAGCAGTTCTTC. This sequence encodes CAWGRGASGGLNNEQFF. The rearrangement links TRBV30 to TRBJ2-1; 10 nucleotides align to TRBD2. V was clipped by 5 bases and J by 5 bases; unmatched bases: 15. There are 17 residues in the CDR3. The germline V gene encodes CDR1 GTSNPN and CDR2 SVGIG (reference sequence). Full variable domain (missing parts from reference TRBV30 and TRBJ2-1): SQTIHQWPATLVQPVGSPLSLECTVEGTSNPNLYWYRQAAGRGLQLLFYSVGIGQISSEVPQNLSASRPQDRQFILSSKKLLLSDSGFYLCAWGRGASGGLNNEQFFGPGTRLTVL.